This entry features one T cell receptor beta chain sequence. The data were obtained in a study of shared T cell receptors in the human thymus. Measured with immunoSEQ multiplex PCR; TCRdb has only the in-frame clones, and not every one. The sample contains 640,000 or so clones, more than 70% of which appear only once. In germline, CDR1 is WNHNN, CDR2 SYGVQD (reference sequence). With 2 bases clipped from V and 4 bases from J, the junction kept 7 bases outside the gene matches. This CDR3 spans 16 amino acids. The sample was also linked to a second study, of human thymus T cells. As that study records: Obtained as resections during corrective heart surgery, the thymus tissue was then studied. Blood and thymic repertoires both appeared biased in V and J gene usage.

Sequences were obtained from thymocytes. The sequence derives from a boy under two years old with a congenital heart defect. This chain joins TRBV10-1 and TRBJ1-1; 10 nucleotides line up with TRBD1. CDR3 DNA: TGCGCCAGCAGTGAGACACGGACAGGGGGGGGCACTGAAGCTTTCTTT. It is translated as CASSETRTGGGTEAFF.